Listed below are T cell receptor beta chains from one sample, sequenced in a study of cytomegalovirus exposure and HLA in healthy donors. The table came from immunoSEQ multiplex PCR; TCRdb's copy has only in-frame clones and leaves some out. The sample lists fewer than 150,000 clones, approximately 77% occurring once. The material sequenced was PBMCs. These receptors originate from a woman in her forties or fifties in good health and CMV-seronegative. Both conserved end residues are part of each CDR3. D genes are given only for firm matches.

d_call	j_call	v_call	cdr3_aa
.	TRBJ1-6	TRBV25-1	CATTSSYNSPLHF
.	TRBJ2-5	TRBV19	CASSIIPAQGRGETQYF
TRBD2	TRBJ2-3	TRBV28	CASKGVNSGGYTDTQYF
TRBD2	TRBJ2-3	TRBV6-5	CASSTSGGPGGTQYF
TRBD1	TRBJ1-1	TRBV10-3	CAITGTGRNTEAFF
.	TRBJ1-6	TRBV4-1	CASSQESSADSPLHF
.	TRBJ1-2	TRBV5-4	CASSLDPVNYGYTF
.	TRBJ2-3	TRBV5-1	CASSLALERDTQYF
TRBD2	TRBJ2-1	TRBV10-1	CASSESIAGGNEQFF
.	TRBJ2-3	TRBV27	CASSLERVSTDTQYF
TRBD1	TRBJ1-1	TRBV7-2	CASSLVLTGGAEAFF
.	TRBJ1-5	TRBV5-1	CASSLDSGRIDAQHF
.	TRBJ1-5	TRBV28	CASGEKGNQPQHF
.	TRBJ1-1	TRBV28	CASSSRQVEAFF
TRBD1	TRBJ2-3	TRBV2	CASSVRDREYF
TRBD2	TRBJ2-3	TRBV2	CASRPRLAGGFNTQYF
TRBD1	TRBJ2-7	TRBV7-6	CASSSRQGGSYEQYF
TRBD1	TRBJ1-2	TRBV18	CASSPVNAGGSGGYTF
.	TRBJ1-3	TRBV6-5	CASTRTASGNTIYF
TRBD1	TRBJ2-5	TRBV7-2	CASSLGGPGQGASETQYF
.	TRBJ1-6	TRBV25-1	CASSDRSRFTPLHF
TRBD1	TRBJ2-7	TRBV5-1	CASSLRQGLSYEQYF
.	TRBJ1-1	TRBV9	CASSVGGSTEAFF
.	TRBJ1-6	TRBV6-1	CASSVNHGATYNSPLHF
TRBD1	TRBJ1-4	TRBV5-1	CASSLAPNSGTVNEKLFF
TRBD2	TRBJ2-1	TRBV9	CASSPRGGPGYEQFF
TRBD2	TRBJ2-3	TRBV7-9	CASSLAGGDTQYF
.	TRBJ1-2	TRBV6-4	CASSDSQGSYGYTF
.	TRBJ2-7	TRBV5-6	CASSSRPGSYEQYF
TRBD1	TRBJ1-2	TRBV29-1	CSVGQGEGYTF
.	TRBJ1-4	TRBV7-2	CASSFGGRPGEKLFF
TRBD2	TRBJ2-2	TRBV18	CASSPARGGPNTGELFF
TRBD2	TRBJ2-1	TRBV29-1	CSVENHGGNRPFF
.	TRBJ1-1	TRBV11-2	CASSLGRRGGAFF
TRBD1	TRBJ2-2	TRBV4-3	CASSHQGQGPSGWGELFF
TRBD2	TRBJ2-5	TRBV7-9	CASSPGLAGRGTQYF
.	TRBJ1-6	TRBV6-1	CASSFPPGSSPLHF
.	TRBJ1-1	TRBV2	CASAPPSGTEAFF
TRBD1	TRBJ2-3	TRBV6-6	CASSPGQGATDTQYF
.	TRBJ2-5	TRBV30	CAWSVHHQETQYF
.	TRBJ1-1	TRBV9	CASSPPSAEAFF
TRBD2	TRBJ2-3	TRBV5-6	CASSLAGGGDTQYF
.	TRBJ2-7	TRBV4-2	CASSQDPPRMVTYEQYF
.	TRBJ2-7	TRBV30	CAWSRTAYEQYF
TRBD1	TRBJ2-1	TRBV10-1	CASGQRTGRLNEQFF
TRBD2	TRBJ2-1	TRBV5-1	CASSLVAGGRNEQFF
TRBD1	TRBJ1-2	TRBV5-6	CASSLVQGDGGYTF
TRBD2	TRBJ2-3	TRBV9	CASSSRTSGAGTDTQYF
.	TRBJ1-4	TRBV7-8	CASSLALPGANEKLFF
.	TRBJ2-7	TRBV18	CASSPLATYEQYF
.	TRBJ2-5	TRBV5-4	CASSLTGSETQYF
.	TRBJ1-1	TRBV5-1	CASSSQVNTEAFF
TRBD2	TRBJ2-5	TRBV19	CASSIEGTSGTQYF
.	TRBJ1-6	TRBV7-2	CASSFGTTNSPLHF
TRBD2	TRBJ2-3	TRBV11-2	CASSFTGGGGQGDTQYF
.	TRBJ1-2	TRBV5-6	CASSLRFSWVRGNYGYTF
TRBD1	TRBJ1-5	TRBV27	CASSFYGTGGLNQPQHF
.	TRBJ1-1	TRBV7-3	CASSLSGHTEAFF
TRBD2	TRBJ2-1	TRBV27	CASSFSPTSGGADEQFF
TRBD1	TRBJ1-5	TRBV6-1	CASSEANRGSNQPQHF